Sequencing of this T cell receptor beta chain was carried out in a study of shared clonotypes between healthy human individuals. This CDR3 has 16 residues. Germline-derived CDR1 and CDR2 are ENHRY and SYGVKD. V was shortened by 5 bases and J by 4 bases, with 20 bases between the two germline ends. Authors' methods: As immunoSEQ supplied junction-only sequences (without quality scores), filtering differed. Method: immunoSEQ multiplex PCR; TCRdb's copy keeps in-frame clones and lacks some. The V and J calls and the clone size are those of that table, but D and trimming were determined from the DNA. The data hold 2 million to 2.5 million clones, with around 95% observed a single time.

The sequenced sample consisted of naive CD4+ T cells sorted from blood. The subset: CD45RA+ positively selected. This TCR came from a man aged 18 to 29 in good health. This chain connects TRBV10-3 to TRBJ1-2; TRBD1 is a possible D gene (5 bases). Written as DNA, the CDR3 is TGTGCCATCAGTTTCAGAGGGACCTCCGGGGGCTATGGCTACACCTTC. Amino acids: CAISFRGTSGGYGYTF.